This T cell receptor beta chain was captured by sequencing in a study of blood T cell repertoires in COVID-19. Study-wide background: Italy, Spain and the United States were the sources of the convalescent and acute COVID-19 samples. T cells, B-cell-depleted T cells, or PBMCs provided the cDNA or gDNA that served as material.

Per the original methods: The assay estimated nucleated cells by amplifying reference gene primers. Only in-frame clones appear in the TCRdb table, and some are missing; sequencing was by immunoSEQ multiplex PCR. V, J and clone size are taken as reported in that table, and D and trimming were inferred from the DNA itself. The sample lists 120,000 to 150,000 clones, around 80% occurring once. The sequenced sample consisted of peripheral blood. This receptor was taken from a man aged 55 to 70 with active or convalescent COVID-19.

CDR3 DNA sequence: TGTGCCAGCAGTTTATCGACCGGGACAGGGGGCTACGAGCAGTACTTC. It translates to CASSLSTGTGGYEQYF. This chain links TRBV27 with TRBJ2-7, with 11 bases matching TRBD1. CDR3 length: 16 residues. Germline CDR1 reads MNHEY; CDR2 reads SMNVEV (reference sequence). The J segment lost 3 bases and the V segment lost 0 bases, leaving 4 bases of the junction unmatched.